This entry lists 10 T cell receptor beta chains sequenced from one sample in a study of T cell changes during pregnancy in multiple sclerosis. Method: immunoSEQ multiplex PCR; TCRdb's copy keeps in-frame clones and lacks some. The sample holds 40,000 to 50,000 clones; roughly 89% are singletons and the top ten take approximately 1.2%. Sequencing used CD4+ T cells from peripheral blood mononuclear cells, obtained in the first trimester of pregnancy. All receptors come from a female donor with multiple sclerosis, enrolled in a pregnancy study.

The chain uses TRBV27 and TRBJ2-2, with TRBD1 matching over 8 bases. This CDR3 is built from 16 residues. The germline CDR1 and CDR2 sequences are MNHEY and SMNVEV (reference sequence). V lost 6 bases and J lost 1; bases outside the gene matches: 7. The chain's CDR3 is CASSENRGMNTGELFF. The CDR3 coding sequence is TGTGCCAGCAGCGAGAACAGGGGGATGAACACCGGGGAGCTGTTTTTT.

J is TRBJ2-1 and V is TRBV7-3, with 11 bases matching TRBD2. Germline CDR1 is SGHTA and CDR2 is FQGTGA. The V segment lost 5 bases and the J segment 4 bases; nucleotides outside the gene matches: 4. The CDR3 loop spans 15 amino acids. The CDR3, as DNA: TGTGCCAGCAGCATCGGACTAGCGGGTTACAATGAGCAGTTCTTC. Amino acid sequence: CASSIGLAGYNEQFF. The whole variable domain, filled in from reference TRBV7-3 and TRBJ2-1, reads GAGVSQTPSNKVTEKGKYVELRCDPISGHTALYWYRQSLGQGPEFLIYFQGTGAADDSGLPNDRFFAVRPEGSVSTLKIQRTERGDSAVYLCASSIGLAGYNEQFFGPGTRLTVL.

The V and J genes are TRBV5-1 and TRBJ2-1; TRBD2 might be the D (6 bases). The CDR3 runs 16 residues. V lost 4 bases and J 0 bases, leaving 14 bases between the germline ends. Germline V gene lookup returns CDR1 SGHRS and CDR2 YFSETQ. CDR3 loop: CASSTLAESSYNEQFF. The CDR3 DNA reads TGCGCCAGCAGCACGTTAGCGGAGAGCTCCTACAATGAGCAGTTCTTC.

The chain uses TRBV6-1 and TRBJ2-7; 7 bases line up with TRBD2. Germline V gives CDR1 MNHNS, CDR2 SASEGT. V lost 7 bases and J lost 4; bases outside the gene matches: 10. The CDR3 consists of 14 residues. CDR3 loop: CASTPGLYIYEQYF. The CDR3 DNA reads as TGTGCCAGCACCCCGGGACTATACATATACGAGCAGTACTTC.

This clone showed up just once. This sequence joins TRBV10-3 and TRBJ1-4; 10 bases line up with TRBD1. This CDR3 has 14 residues. CDR1 and CDR2 (germline): ENHRY, SYGVKD. The trim removed 3 bases at V and 6 bases at J, leaving 1 base unmatched. CDR3 sequence: CAISEGTGDEKLFF. In nucleotides, the CDR3 is TGTGCCATCAGTGAAGGGACAGGGGATGAAAAACTGTTTTTT.

The chain uses TRBV6-1 and TRBJ2-5, with no clear D. The V gene lost 1 base and the J gene lost 5 bases, with 8 bases spanning the gap. Germline CDR1 is MNHNS and CDR2 is SASEGT. This CDR3 contains 13 residues. The CDR3 region has the DNA TGTGCCAGCAGTGAAGGACTCCTCGAGACCCAGTACTTC. It encodes CASSEGLLETQYF.

This chain links TRBV19 with TRBJ2-2; D perhaps matches TRBD2 (6 bases). The CDR3 runs to 14 residues. CDR1 and CDR2 (germline): LNHDA, SQIVND (reference sequence). Trimming took 5 bases from V and 1 from J, leaving 8 bases between them. The CDR3 protein is CASSEGGNTGELFF. CDR3 DNA sequence: TGTGCCAGTAGTGAGGGAGGGAACACCGGGGAGCTGTTTTTT.

The DNA of the CDR3 is TGTGCCAGCAGCGGGGGGGACGGAGGTTCACCCCTCCACTTT. Amino acids: CASSGGDGGSPLHF. The rearrangement links TRBV9 to TRBJ1-6, with D maybe TRBD1 (5 bases). The germline gives CDR1 SGDLS, CDR2 YYNGEE. V gave up 3 bases and J gave up 9 bases, with 13 bases separating them. The length of the CDR3 is 14 residues.

The chain links TRBV5-5 to TRBJ1-1, with 7 nucleotides matching TRBD1. Trimming at V came to 0 bases and at J to 0 bases, leaving 8 bases not matched to a gene. The CDR3 extends over 17 amino acids. CDR1 is SGHKS and CDR2 is YYEKEE in the germline V gene (reference sequence). In DNA form, the CDR3 reads TGTGCCAGCAGCTTGGCCCCTAGACAGGGAATGAACACTGAAGCTTTCTTT. This translates into CASSLAPRQGMNTEAFF.

This sequence joins TRBV27 and TRBJ1-2, with D maybe TRBD1 (5 bases). Trimming shortened V by 6 bases and J by 4 bases, and 15 bases separated the two germline ends. There are 14 residues in the CDR3. CDR1 and CDR2 from the germline V gene are MNHEY and SMNVEV (reference sequence). The CDR3 protein is CASSPRGEGYGYTF. In DNA form, the CDR3 reads TGTGCCAGCAGCCCCCGGGGGGAGGGCTATGGCTACACCTTC.